This T cell receptor beta chain was recovered during a study of shared clonotypes between healthy human individuals. Study at large: The study used three CD4 naive, three CD4 memory, two CD8 naive and one CD8 memory plate per donor.

An even split of each subset's genomic DNA across several immunoSEQ plates was performed. The table came from immunoSEQ multiplex PCR; TCRdb's copy has only in-frame clones and leaves some out. The sample consists of some 2.3 million clones, more than 80% of them appearing once. Per the germline V gene, CDR1 is SGDLS and CDR2 is YYNGEE. The J segment lost 4 bases and the V segment lost 0 bases, leaving 3 bases of the junction unmatched. The CDR3 runs to 16 residues. As regards this clone: The sample holds other DNA sequences that translate to the same CDR3.

The origin of this receptor is a man aged 18 to 29 in good health. Some clones in this sample may be carry-over from other donors' samples. The material sequenced was naive CD4+ T cells from PBMCs. Subset of the sample: CD45RA+ positively selected. V gene TRBV9 combines with J gene TRBJ2-1; TRBD1 aligns across 11 bases. The CDR3 here is CASSVGGTGGYNEQFF. DNA of the CDR3: TGTGCCAGCAGCGTAGGAGGGACAGGGGGATACAATGAGCAGTTCTTC.